This T cell receptor (beta chain) was recovered during a study of T cell repertoires in cytomegalovirus infection. The CDR3 runs to 16 residues. Germline CDR1 and CDR2: DFQATT and SNEGSKA (reference sequence). The trim removed 0 bases at V and 3 bases at J, leaving 11 bases unmatched. Using its own MiXCR run on the reads, TCRdb lists one record per CDR3 protein. Of approximately 100,000 distinct CDR3 sequences detected, 20% to 25% appear once; the ten largest clones hold around 42%. This clonotype was detected only a few times. The receptor was derived from a human donor in good health (CMV status not recorded). Some clones in this sample may be carry-over from other donors' samples. The gene calls are TRBV20-1 and TRBJ2-7; 7 nucleotides agree with TRBD1. Material for sequencing was CD8+ T cells from PBMCs. The CDR3 loop reads CSARDLRQGGFYEQYF. The CDR3 nucleotides are TGCAGTGCTAGAGATCTGAGACAGGGTGGATTCTACGAGCAGTACTTC.